This TCR beta chain was sequenced during a study of blood T cell repertoires in COVID-19. Study processing details: For nucleated cells, counts were estimated from reference gene primer amplification. Data came from immunoSEQ multiplex PCR; TCRdb stores just in-frame clones and leaves some out. D and trimming were read from the DNA, whereas the V and J calls and clone size are those reported in that table. The table includes 220,000 or so clones, about 90% detected once. This CDR3 has 17 residues. V shed 3 bases and J shed 4 bases, with 21 bases lying between them. Germline V CDR1 and CDR2: LGHNA, YNFKEQ.

The TCR was taken from a man in his thirties or forties who had been exposed to COVID-19. This chain uses TRBV4-2 with TRBJ1-2, with D possibly TRBD1 on 5 matching bases. The sample consisted of PBMCs or T cells enriched from blood (not recorded which). The CDR3 region has the DNA TGTGCCAGCAGCCAGAGTTCCCTGGAGCCTCAGGGCTATGGCTACACCTTC. Its protein is CASSQSSLEPQGYGYTF.